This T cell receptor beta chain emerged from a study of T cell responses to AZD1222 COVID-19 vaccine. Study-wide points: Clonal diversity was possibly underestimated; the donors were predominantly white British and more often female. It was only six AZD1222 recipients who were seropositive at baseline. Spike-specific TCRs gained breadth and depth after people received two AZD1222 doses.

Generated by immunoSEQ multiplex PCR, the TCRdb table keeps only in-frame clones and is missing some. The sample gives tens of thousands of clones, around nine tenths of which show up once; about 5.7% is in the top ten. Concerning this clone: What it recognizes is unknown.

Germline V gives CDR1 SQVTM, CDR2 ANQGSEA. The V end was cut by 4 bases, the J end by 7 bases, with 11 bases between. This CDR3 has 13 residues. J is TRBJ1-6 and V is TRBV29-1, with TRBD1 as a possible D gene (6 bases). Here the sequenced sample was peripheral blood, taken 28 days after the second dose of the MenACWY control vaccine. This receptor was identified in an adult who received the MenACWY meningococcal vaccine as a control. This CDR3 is CSVAGGPNSPLHF. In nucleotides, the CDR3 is TGCAGCGTTGCCGGGGGGCCCAATTCACCCCTCCACTTT.